A selection of T cell receptor beta chains follows, all from one sample in a study of shared clonotypes between healthy human individuals. TCRdb keeps only in-frame clones here, not all; method: immunoSEQ multiplex PCR. The repertoire holds more than 850,000 clones, with about 80% as singletons. The specimen was memory CD4+ T cells from PBMCs. Receptors were obtained from a young man in good health. Some clones in this sample may be carry-over from other donors' samples. The CDR3 runs from the conserved cysteine through the conserved F or W. A D gene is named only where the DNA matches it firmly. The size of a clone is reported for some rows only, either as once, few or many, or as a class for expanded clones.

>NA|TRBD2|TRBV4-1|16|TRBJ2-3
CASSRTGTSGNPTQYF
TGCGCCAGCAGCCGGACCGGGACTAGCGGGAATCCTACGCAGTATTTT
>NA|TRBD2|TRBV2|14|TRBJ2-1
CASTRLASPGEQFF
TGTGCCAGCACGAGACTAGCTTCCCCCGGTGAGCAGTTCTTC
>NA|NA|TRBV28|13|TRBJ1-2
CASRQGTSYGYTF
TGTGCCAGCAGACAAGGGACAAGCTATGGCTACACCTTC
>NA|NA|TRBV7-9|16|TRBJ2-1
CARFGQGGTVYNEQFF
TGTGCCAGATTCGGCCAGGGCGGGACAGTGTACAATGAGCAGTTCTTC
>NA|NA|TRBV6-1|13|TRBJ1-3
CASIGGPGNTIYF
TGTGCCAGCATTGGGGGTCCTGGAAACACCATATATTTT
>NA|NA|TRBV19|16|TRBJ1-2
CASSSPPGLVGYGYTF
TGTGCCAGTAGTTCCCCCCCGGGGCTTGTGGGCTATGGCTACACCTTC
>NA|TRBD2|TRBV5-1|13|TRBJ2-5
CASNSGGGETQYF
TGCGCCAGCAACTCCGGGGGAGGGGAGACCCAGTACTTC
>NA|TRBD1|TRBV5-6|14|TRBJ1-3
CASSDRGSGNTIYF
TGTGCCAGCAGTGACAGGGGTTCTGGAAACACCATATATTTT
>NA|NA|TRBV5-8|15|TRBJ1-5
CASSLGKRHNQPQHF
TGTGCCAGCAGCTTGGGGAAAAGGCACAATCAGCCCCAGCATTTT
>NA|NA|TRBV11-3|12|TRBJ1-1
CATARGVGEAFF
TGTGCCACCGCACGGGGAGTTGGTGAAGCTTTCTTT
>NA|NA|TRBV7-2|13|TRBJ1-2
CASSPQLVGGYTF
TGTGCCAGCAGCCCCCAGTTGGTTGGCGGCTACACCTTC
>NA|TRBD2|TRBV11-2|16|TRBJ2-7
CASSLDGSGNYYEQYF
TGTGCCAGCAGCTTAGACGGTAGCGGGAATTACTACGAGCAGTACTTC
>NA|NA|TRBV7-2|15|TRBJ1-5
CASSSRGFGNQPQHF
TGTGCCAGCAGCTCCAGAGGGTTTGGCAATCAGCCCCAGCATTTT
>NA|NA|TRBV4-2|15|TRBJ2-1
CASSQDRDRGDEQFF
TGTGCCAGCAGCCAGGACCGGGACCGTGGGGATGAGCAGTTCTTC
>NA|NA|TRBV15|16|TRBJ2-7
CATSRESMASTYEQYF
TGTGCCACCAGCAGAGAGTCCATGGCAAGCACCTACGAGCAGTACTTC
>NA|NA|TRBV5-1|15|TRBJ2-7
CASSLGAGVEYEQYF
TGCGCCAGCAGCTTAGGGGCAGGAGTTGAATACGAGCAGTACTTC
>NA|NA|TRBV19|14|TRBJ2-5
CASTTSGDYETQYF
TGTGCCAGTACCACTTCAGGGGACTACGAGACCCAGTACTTC
>NA|TRBD1|TRBV4-1|14|TRBJ2-7
CASSPRDSSYEQYF
TGCGCCAGCAGCCCCCGGGACAGTTCCTACGAGCAGTACTTC
>NA|TRBD1|TRBV9|14|TRBJ1-1
CASTQTGSNTEAFF
TGTGCCAGCACCCAGACAGGGTCGAACACTGAAGCTTTCTTT
>NA|TRBD1|TRBV6-1|14|TRBJ2-1
CASRPGQGKNEQFF
TGTGCCAGCAGGCCGGGACAGGGGAAAAATGAGCAGTTCTTC
>many|TRBD1|TRBV18|14|TRBJ2-7
CASSATGEPYEQYF
TGTGCCAGCTCAGCGACAGGGGAGCCCTACGAGCAGTACTTC
>once|TRBD1|TRBV6-7|15|TRBJ1-5
CASSLQGLGNQPQHF
TGTGCCAGCAGTCTACAGGGGTTGGGGAATCAGCCCCAGCATTTT
>NA|NA|TRBV5-6|13|TRBJ2-2
CASSLWVTGELFF
TGTGCCAGCAGCTTGTGGGTCACCGGGGAGCTGTTTTTT
>NA|NA|TRBV18|14|TRBJ2-7
CASSPAANLYEQYF
TGTGCCAGCTCACCAGCAGCCAACCTGTACGAGCAGTACTTC